This entry concerns a single T cell receptor beta chain. The antigen remains unidentified. The sample belongs to a study of cytomegalovirus exposure and HLA in healthy donors. Study-wide results and limits: A later analysis associated 16,951 TCR beta sequences with HLA alleles at a 0.05 false discovery rate.

V dropped 4 bases and J dropped 1 base, with 14 bases sitting between them. The CDR3 contains 15 residues. CDR1 SGHNT and CDR2 YYREEE come from the germline V gene (reference sequence). The PCR made use of 60 Vbeta and 13 Jbeta primers. Assay used: immunoSEQ multiplex PCR; TCRdb lists only in-frame clones, some missing. The table lists more than 100,000 clones, approximately 84% of them singletons. V gene TRBV5-4 combines with J gene TRBJ1-1, with D possibly matching TRBD1 (5 bases). The receptor was derived from a woman younger than 30 in good health and CMV-seronegative. Sequencing was performed on PBMCs. This chain's CDR3 is CASSVTTGWNTEAFF. CDR3 sequence (DNA): TGTGCCAGCAGCGTTACTACAGGATGGAACACTGAAGCTTTCTTT. Full variable domain (rest looked up from reference TRBV5-4 and TRBJ1-1): ETGVTQSPTHLIKTRGQQVTLRCSSQSGHNTVSWYQQALGQGPQFIFQYYREEENGRGNFPPRFSGLQFPNYSSELNVNALELDDSALYLCASSVTTGWNTEAFFGQGTRLTVV.